Listed below are T cell receptor beta chains from one sample, sequenced in a study of T cells after yellow fever vaccination. TCRdb recomputed calls from the 5' RACE reads with MiXCR, one row per CDR3 protein. This sample has a few hundred thousand distinct CDR3 sequences; approximately 4% occur once, and the top ten carry around 23%. The sequenced sample was PBMCs, obtained 5 days after the yellow fever booster vaccination. The source of these receptors is a man younger than 30 who received the YFV17D yellow fever vaccine. Each CDR3 is given with its conserved first and last residue. The order of the fields is CDR3 protein, J gene, V gene, CDR3 length.

CDR3aa: CASSPTGDQPQHF
j_gene: TRBJ1-5
v_gene: TRBV5-6
len: 13

CDR3aa: CASSTRREGGGELFF
j_gene: TRBJ2-2
v_gene: TRBV5-5
len: 15

CDR3aa: CASSLGSAVIYGYTF
j_gene: TRBJ1-2
v_gene: TRBV19
len: 15

CDR3aa: CSAIPRGNTGELFF
j_gene: TRBJ2-2
v_gene: TRBV20-1
len: 14

CDR3aa: CSVDLNTGELFF
j_gene: TRBJ2-2
v_gene: TRBV29-1
len: 12

CDR3aa: CASRSRAGRAEAFF
j_gene: TRBJ1-1
v_gene: TRBV12-3/TRBV12-4
len: 14

CDR3aa: CSARDPDRPNQPQHF
j_gene: TRBJ1-5
v_gene: TRBV20-1
len: 15

CDR3aa: CASSNRRDTEAFF
j_gene: TRBJ1-1
v_gene: TRBV6-5
len: 13

CDR3aa: CAISESGEEGLPYNEQFF
j_gene: TRBJ2-1
v_gene: TRBV10-3
len: 18

CDR3aa: CASSQGIRTGGGSYEQYF
j_gene: TRBJ2-7
v_gene: TRBV4-1
len: 18

CDR3aa: CASSQFRRDTRNYGYTF
j_gene: TRBJ1-2
v_gene: TRBV4-1
len: 17

CDR3aa: CASSPGSSNLALHF
j_gene: TRBJ1-6
v_gene: TRBV28
len: 14

CDR3aa: CASRDYTGELFF
j_gene: TRBJ2-2
v_gene: TRBV4-3
len: 12

CDR3aa: CASSPGTQPYGYTF
j_gene: TRBJ1-2
v_gene: TRBV18
len: 14

CDR3aa: CASSSWTSGGETQYF
j_gene: TRBJ2-5
v_gene: TRBV5-1
len: 15

CDR3aa: CASSSADRAVGTEAFF
j_gene: TRBJ1-1
v_gene: TRBV7-9
len: 16

CDR3aa: CSARGTLGGYTF
j_gene: TRBJ1-2
v_gene: TRBV20-1
len: 12

CDR3aa: CSARDPRGWDTEAFF
j_gene: TRBJ1-1
v_gene: TRBV20-1
len: 15

CDR3aa: CASSQDTGHGRVGQETQYF
j_gene: TRBJ2-5
v_gene: TRBV4-3
len: 19

CDR3aa: CASSPRGPRQETQYF
j_gene: TRBJ2-5
v_gene: TRBV18
len: 15

CDR3aa: CASSVVRGVLQETQYF
j_gene: TRBJ2-5
v_gene: TRBV7-2
len: 16

CDR3aa: CASSQGGYAYTF
j_gene: TRBJ1-2
v_gene: TRBV4-3
len: 12

CDR3aa: CASSFVAGGINEQFF
j_gene: TRBJ2-1
v_gene: TRBV5-6
len: 15

CDR3aa: CASSLSQGESEQFF
j_gene: TRBJ2-1
v_gene: TRBV2
len: 14

CDR3aa: CASSPHRNEQFF
j_gene: TRBJ2-1
v_gene: TRBV6-1
len: 12